A selection of T cell receptor beta chains follows, all from one sample in a study of T cell repertoires in cytomegalovirus infection. MiXCR, applied by TCRdb to the reads, yields one record per CDR3 protein. This sample has roughly 500,000 distinct CDR3 sequences; more than 15% occur once, and the top ten carry more than 20%. The specimen sequenced was CD8+ T cells from PBMCs. These receptors all come from a human donor in good health (CMV status not recorded). Some clones in this sample may be carry-over from other donors' samples. Both conserved end residues are part of each CDR3. The D gene is left open where the match is weak. Clone size, where shown, is once, few, many, or a class for clones that have expanded.

j_call v_call d_call clone_size cdr3_aa cdr3_nt
TRBJ1-2 TRBV12-5 NA many CASGRGEDGYTF TGTGCTAGTGGCAGAGGTGAGGATGGCTACACCTTC
TRBJ2-2 TRBV6-1 TRBD2 NA CASSEEKLAGENTGELFF TGTGCCAGCAGTGAAGAAAAGCTAGCGGGGGAGAACACCGGGGAGCTGTTTTTT
TRBJ1-1 TRBV4-1 NA NA CASSQRQGANTEAFF TGCGCCAGCAGCCAACGCCAGGGTGCCAACACTGAAGCTTTCTTT
TRBJ2-1 TRBV2 NA few CASGRHLNEQFF TGTGCCAGCGGTAGACATCTCAACGAGCAGTTCTTC
TRBJ2-7 TRBV7-9 TRBD2 NA CASRGTSGYEQYF TGTGCCAGCAGAGGGACTAGCGGTTACGAGCAGTACTTC
TRBJ2-1 TRBV11-2 TRBD2 many CASSTLTSGVTYNEQFF TGTGCCAGCAGCACTTTGACTAGCGGGGTAACCTACAATGAGCAGTTCTTC
TRBJ2-1 TRBV11-2 NA many CAIRGSEQFF TGTGCCATCCGGGGGAGTGAGCAGTTCTTC
TRBJ2-2 TRBV7-3 TRBD1 many CASSSSGTAANTGELFF TGTGCCAGCAGCTCTAGTGGGACAGCTGCGAACACCGGGGAGCTGTTTTTT
TRBJ2-3 TRBV29-1 TRBD1 few CSVPRDRITDTQYF TGCAGCGTCCCAAGGGACAGAATCACAGATACGCAGTATTTT
TRBJ1-5 TRBV27 NA NA CASSATYSNQPQHF TGTGCCAGCAGTGCCACCTATAGCAATCAGCCCCAGCATTTT
TRBJ2-7 TRBV6-5 NA many CASSYGSEQYF TGTGCCAGCAGTTACGGGTCAGAGCAGTACTTC
TRBJ1-2 TRBV7-2 NA many CASSRPDGYTF TGTGCCAGCAGCAGACCGGATGGCTACACCTTC
TRBJ1-5 TRBV5-1 NA NA CASSLVGGANQPQHF TGCGCCAGCAGCTTGGTGGGGGGCGCGAATCAGCCCCAGCATTTT
TRBJ1-2 TRBV27 TRBD1 many CASSLSSQGAGYGYTF TGTGCCAGCAGTTTATCGTCACAGGGGGCTGGGTATGGCTACACCTTC
TRBJ2-7 TRBV9 NA few CASSAPEWGPVYEQYF TGTGCCAGCAGCGCGCCCGAGTGGGGGCCGGTTTACGAGCAGTACTTC
TRBJ2-7 TRBV25-1 NA few CASRGQGGYEQYF TGTGCCAGCAGGGGTCAAGGGGGATACGAGCAGTACTTC
TRBJ2-5 TRBV27 NA many CASSLSHTRRTAQETQYF TGTGCCAGCAGTTTATCCCATACCCGCAGGACCGCGCAAGAGACCCAGTACTTC
TRBJ2-3 TRBV24-1 TRBD2 many CATSDPSVSGRASTDTQYF TGTGCCACCAGTGATCCGTCCGTGAGCGGGAGGGCTAGCACAGATACGCAGTATTTT
TRBJ1-5 TRBV6-1 TRBD1 few CASQEYGQGIRQPQHF TGTGCCAGCCAGGAATACGGACAGGGTATAAGGCAGCCCCAGCATTTT
TRBJ2-3 TRBV2 TRBD1 NA CASSYGTGAADTQYF TGTGCCAGCAGCTACGGGACAGGGGCGGCCGATACGCAGTATTTT
TRBJ1-6 TRBV27 NA many CASSFSGAVYSPLHF TGTGCCAGCAGTTTTTCAGGGGCTGTTTATTCACCCCTCCACTTT
TRBJ1-5 TRBV24-1 TRBD1 few CATSDHFGQGGNQPQHF TGTGCCACCAGTGATCACTTCGGACAGGGCGGTAATCAGCCCCAGCATTTT
TRBJ2-5 TRBV15 TRBD1 NA CATEPDRGQETQYF TGTGCCACCGAACCGGACAGGGGCCAAGAGACCCAGTACTTC
TRBJ2-4 TRBV14 TRBD2 NA CASSQARGGSKNIQYF TGTGCCAGCAGCCAGGCGCGGGGGGGCTCCAAAAACATTCAGTACTTC
TRBJ2-1 TRBV7-8 TRBD1 many CASTPGGRSYNEQFF TGTGCCAGCACTCCAGGGGGCAGGTCCTACAATGAGCAGTTCTTC
TRBJ2-7 TRBV11-2 NA many CASSLNLHEQYF TGTGCCAGCAGCTTAAATCTCCACGAGCAGTACTTC
TRBJ2-1 TRBV7-3 NA many CASSQTRDRVSYNEQFF TGTGCCAGCAGCCAGACTAGGGACAGAGTCTCCTACAATGAGCAGTTCTTC
TRBJ1-4 TRBV2 TRBD1 few CASSPGTDRREKLFF TGTGCCAGCAGTCCAGGGACAGATCGGAGAGAAAAACTGTTTTTT
TRBJ2-4 TRBV13 NA many CASSLYGTQIQYF TGTGCCAGCAGCTTATATGGAACTCAGATTCAGTACTTC
TRBJ1-1 TRBV27 NA few CASSLSIRTANTEAFF TGTGCCAGCAGTTTATCGATAAGGACAGCTAACACTGAAGCTTTCTTT
TRBJ1-2 TRBV5-6 NA few CASSARTDPNYGYTF TGTGCCAGCAGCGCCAGGACAGACCCTAACTATGGCTACACCTTC
TRBJ2-7 TRBV27 TRBD1 few CASSSGTGGHEQYF TGTGCCAGCAGTTCCGGGACAGGAGGCCACGAGCAGTACTTC
TRBJ2-7 TRBV5-5 TRBD1 NA CASSGSPGQTFYEQYF TGTGCCAGCAGCGGAAGTCCGGGACAGACATTTTACGAGCAGTACTTC
TRBJ1-1 TRBV19 TRBD1 few CASRRDSYSNTEAFF TGTGCCAGTAGACGGGACAGCTACTCGAACACTGAAGCTTTCTTT
TRBJ2-3 TRBV20-1 NA NA CSVRGLFSSTDTQYF TGCAGTGTCCGAGGTTTGTTTAGCAGCACAGATACGCAGTATTTT
TRBJ2-2 TRBV28 NA few CASSLGSPTGELFF TGTGCCAGCAGTTTGGGCAGTCCGACCGGGGAGCTGTTTTTT
TRBJ1-1 TRBV14 NA few CASSPRVGEDTEAFF TGTGCCAGCAGCCCCAGGGTAGGGGAGGACACTGAAGCTTTCTTT
TRBJ2-5 TRBV19 TRBD2 NA CASSISGRASETQYF TGTGCCAGTAGCATTAGCGGGAGGGCCAGTGAGACCCAGTACTTC
TRBJ1-5 TRBV5-6 TRBD1 few CASSLFRLTGRENQPQHF TGTGCCAGCAGCTTGTTTCGCTTGACAGGGAGGGAAAATCAGCCCCAGCATTTT
TRBJ2-7 TRBV27 TRBD1 NA CASSWGPGQEYEQYF TGTGCCAGCAGTTGGGGCCCGGGACAGGAGTACGAGCAGTACTTC
TRBJ2-1 TRBV5-4 TRBD2 NA CAGREWGNEQFF TGTGCTGGGCGGGAGTGGGGTAATGAGCAGTTCTTC
TRBJ2-3 TRBV11-1 TRBD2 few CASSITSGGRLSTDTQYF TGTGCCAGCAGCATTACTAGCGGGGGCCGCTTGAGCACAGATACGCAGTATTTT
TRBJ2-1 TRBV7-9 NA many CASSSGNTYNEQFF TGTGCCAGCAGCTCCGGGAACACATACAATGAGCAGTTCTTC
TRBJ2-1 TRBV10-2 NA many CASSESDARSYNEQFF TGCGCCAGCAGTGAGTCTGACGCTCGGTCCTACAATGAGCAGTTCTTC
TRBJ1-4 TRBV2 NA NA CASQAQGENLFF TGTGCCAGCCAAGCACAGGGCGAAAATCTGTTTTTT